The T cell receptor beta chain described here comes from a study of T-cell reconstitution after alpha-beta-depleted transplantation in children. Preparing the TCRbeta library involved the use of unique molecular identifiers. TCRdb reprocessed the PCR reads via MiXCR and lists one record per CDR3 protein. Here the sample spans 240,000 or so distinct CDR3 sequences, 12% being singletons. CDR3 length equals 14 residues. The ends were cut back, 1 base at V and 5 bases at J, with 12 bases in the middle. Germline loops: CDR1 SGHTA, CDR2 FQGNSA. Ten or more counts support this clonotype. The sequencing used PBMCs from the stem cell graft donor, collected from the stem cell graft. V gene TRBV7-2 combines with J gene TRBJ2-7, with D perhaps TRBD2 (5 bases). The source is a human donor who donated a stem cell graft to a child with acute lymphoblastic leukemia. CDR3 in DNA: TGTGCCAGCAGCTTAGGAATGAACGGGAACGAGCAGTACTTC. Residues: CASSLGMNGNEQYF.